This T cell receptor beta chain was obtained from a study of T cell repertoires in aging, cancer and after chemotherapy. Turning to the study itself: Over several months to years, re-sampled healthy donor repertoires clearly shared clones.

A few counts support this clonotype. Rearranged V-D-J TRB sequences were amplified with a mixed TRB-A/B primer pool. TCRdb re-called the multiplex PCR reads with MiXCR, one entry per CDR3 protein. The sample contains 2,000 to 2,500 distinct CDR3 sequences, about a third of which appear only once. Peripheral blood genomic DNA, not sorted cells or RNA, was the template. V lost 4 bases and J 4 bases, leaving 12 bases between the germline ends. The CDR3 is 15 amino acids. Germline V gene lookup returns CDR1 SGHNT and CDR2 YYREEE (reference sequence). The chain joins TRBV5-4 to TRBJ2-6; no clear D gene. The sequenced material came from blood. This sequence originates from a human donor in good health. DNA of the CDR3: TGTGCCAGCAGCCCCTCGCGGTCCGGGGCCAACGTCCTGACTTTC. Protein product: CASSPSRSGANVLTF.